The T cell receptor beta chain under discussion was sequenced for a study of control samples from healthy donors and cancer patients. The CDR3 is 13 amino acids. Looked up from germline, CDR1 is MNHNS and CDR2 is SASEGT. The germline V and J ends were trimmed by 2 bases and 3 bases, with 8 bases remaining between them. Libraries were prepared by immunoSEQ multiplex PCR; TCRdb keeps only in-frame clonotypes and omits some of them. This sample has roughly 190,000 clones, with about nine tenths found just once. The sequence derives from a woman under 40 in good health. The chain couples TRBV6-1 to TRBJ2-7; TRBD1 is a possible D gene (5 bases). Sequenced input: blood. The CDR3 nucleotides read TGTGCCAGCAGTGAAAACAGGAACTACGAGCAGTACTTC. Its translation: CASSENRNYEQYF.